These T cell receptor beta chains were read from a single sample in a study of T cell responses to AZD1222 COVID-19 vaccine. TCRdb's table, derived via immunoSEQ multiplex PCR, lists solely in-frame clones and lacks some. The table shows approximately 150,000 clones, with nearly 95% occurring only once. The material was peripheral blood, obtained on day 0 of AZD1222 vaccination. These receptors were obtained from an adult in good health. Both conserved end residues are part of each CDR3. The order of the fields is V gene, D gene, clone size, J gene, CDR3 protein, CDR3 DNA. A D gene is named only where the DNA matches it firmly. The listing skips clone size in some rows; elsewhere it reads once, few, many or a size class.

v_call: TRBV3-1/TRBV3-2; d_call: TRBD1; clone_size: -; j_call: TRBJ2-7; cdr3_aa: CASSPTLSWDSAYEQYF; cdr3_nt: TGTGCCAGCAGCCCAACCCTCAGCTGGGACAGCGCCTACGAGCAGTACTTC
v_call: TRBV7-8; d_call: -; clone_size: -; j_call: TRBJ2-1; cdr3_aa: CASSFSTGTYNEQFF; cdr3_nt: TGTGCCAGCAGCTTCTCGACAGGAACTTACAATGAGCAGTTCTTC
v_call: TRBV18; d_call: TRBD1; clone_size: -; j_call: TRBJ1-5; cdr3_aa: CASSPDRDQPQHF; cdr3_nt: TGTGCCAGCTCACCAGACAGGGATCAGCCCCAGCATTTT
v_call: TRBV4-1; d_call: TRBD1; clone_size: once; j_call: TRBJ1-1; cdr3_aa: CASSQGGQQGAGKAFF; cdr3_nt: TGCGCCAGCAGCCAAGGGGGTCAACAGGGGGCCGGTAAAGCTTTCTTT
v_call: TRBV11-3; d_call: -; clone_size: -; j_call: TRBJ2-3; cdr3_aa: CASSSTASSTDTQYF; cdr3_nt: TGTGCCAGCAGCTCGACAGCCTCTAGCACAGATACGCAGTATTTT
v_call: TRBV5-1; d_call: TRBD1; clone_size: -; j_call: TRBJ2-7; cdr3_aa: CASRTTQGDHEQYF; cdr3_nt: TGCGCCAGCAGAACCACACAGGGGGATCACGAGCAGTACTTC
v_call: TRBV28; d_call: TRBD2; clone_size: once; j_call: TRBJ2-1; cdr3_aa: CASSRGSGRSPFF; cdr3_nt: TGTGCCAGCAGCCGGGGAAGCGGGAGATCGCCGTTCTTC
v_call: TRBV6-5; d_call: TRBD1; clone_size: -; j_call: TRBJ1-1; cdr3_aa: CASSYGDRVNTEAFF; cdr3_nt: TGTGCCAGCAGTTACGGGGACAGGGTGAACACTGAAGCTTTCTTT
v_call: TRBV3-1/TRBV3-2; d_call: -; clone_size: -; j_call: TRBJ1-3; cdr3_aa: CASSHRGGGNTIYF; cdr3_nt: TGTGCCAGCAGCCACCGGGGGGGCGGAAACACCATATATTTT
v_call: TRBV7-9; d_call: TRBD1; clone_size: -; j_call: TRBJ2-5; cdr3_aa: CASRETGGGETQYF; cdr3_nt: TGTGCCAGCAGAGAGACAGGGGGAGGGGAGACCCAGTACTTC
v_call: TRBV7-8; d_call: TRBD1; clone_size: -; j_call: TRBJ1-3; cdr3_aa: CASSSGTGGNTIYF; cdr3_nt: TGTGCCAGCAGCTCGGGGACAGGCGGAAACACCATATATTTT
v_call: TRBV7-6; d_call: -; clone_size: -; j_call: TRBJ1-1; cdr3_aa: CASSFGRNTEAFF; cdr3_nt: TGTGCCAGCAGCTTCGGGAGGAACACTGAAGCTTTCTTT
v_call: TRBV27; d_call: -; clone_size: -; j_call: TRBJ1-4; cdr3_aa: CASSLARGATNEKLFF; cdr3_nt: TGTGCCAGCAGTTTAGCCCGCGGTGCAACTAATGAAAAACTGTTTTTT
v_call: TRBV25-1; d_call: TRBD2; clone_size: -; j_call: TRBJ2-7; cdr3_aa: CASSGGDEQYF; cdr3_nt: TGTGCCAGCAGCGGGGGGGACGAGCAGTACTTC
v_call: TRBV9; d_call: TRBD1; clone_size: -; j_call: TRBJ2-5; cdr3_aa: CASSPRGTGNQETQYF; cdr3_nt: TGTGCCAGCAGCCCGCGTGGGACAGGGAACCAAGAGACCCAGTACTTC
v_call: TRBV5-1; d_call: -; clone_size: once; j_call: TRBJ1-1; cdr3_aa: CASSSWGGPNTEAFF; cdr3_nt: TGCGCCAGCAGCTCGTGGGGGGGACCCAACACTGAAGCTTTCTTT
v_call: TRBV5-4; d_call: TRBD2; clone_size: -; j_call: TRBJ2-1; cdr3_aa: CASTLAGGWNEQFF; cdr3_nt: TGTGCCAGTACTCTAGCGGGGGGGTGGAATGAGCAGTTCTTC